This T cell receptor (beta chain) was identified during a study of cytomegalovirus exposure and HLA in healthy donors. Findings and limits, study-wide: Follow-up analysis found HLA locus-dependent TCR association rates, highest for DRB1 and lowest for HLA-C. For TCR beta chains, V- and J-gene trimming was later linked to a missense DCLRE1C variant. Later analysis reportedly placed an Asian-associated ancestry cluster below the roughly 640-donor mean in N-insertions.

To note about this clone: No antigen is known for it.

The CDR3 contains 12 residues. The V and J ends lost 6 bases and 7 bases, in that order; junction bases with no gene match: 4. CDR1 LNHDA and CDR2 SQIVND come from the germline V gene (reference sequence). The study ran its PCR with 60 Vbeta and 13 Jbeta primers. Here immunoSEQ multiplex PCR was the method, and the copy in TCRdb shows in-frame clones only, minus some. The table for this sample gives 95,000 to 110,000 clones. The sample was PBMCs. This receptor was identified in a man aged 35-49 years in good health and CMV-seronegative. The rearrangement joins TRBV19 to TRBJ1-1; 8 bases are shared with TRBD1. The CDR3 bases are TGTGCCAGTAGCGACAGGGGTGGTGAAGCTTTCTTT. Translating it yields CASSDRGGEAFF.